Listed here is a single T cell receptor beta chain. Its antigen remains unidentified. The sample is drawn from a study of blood T cells in healthy people across ages. A second 7 to 11 cycle PCR used barcoded and J-beta primers. Through a template-switch adaptor with 12 random nucleotides, each cDNA molecule received a tag. MiXCR, run by TCRdb on the 5' RACE reads, gives a single entry per CDR3 protein. The top ten clones hold 13% of a sample with 650,000 to 800,000 distinct CDR3 sequences, 40% to 65% of them seen once. Study-wide findings and caveats: TCR beta diversity, measured per million T cells, fell in a roughly linear way with age.

The sequence was collected from a woman of 80 years or more in good health. The sequenced material came from blood.

This chain's CDR3 is CASSRYAGDSTDTQYF. CDR3 in DNA: TGTGCCAGCAGCAGATATGCGGGAGACAGCACAGATACGCAGTATTTT. The genes are TRBV12-3 or TRBV12-4 and TRBJ2-3; TRBD2 matches at 7 bases. The V segment lost 6 bases and the J segment 0 bases; nucleotides outside the gene matches: 9. This CDR3 contains 16 residues.